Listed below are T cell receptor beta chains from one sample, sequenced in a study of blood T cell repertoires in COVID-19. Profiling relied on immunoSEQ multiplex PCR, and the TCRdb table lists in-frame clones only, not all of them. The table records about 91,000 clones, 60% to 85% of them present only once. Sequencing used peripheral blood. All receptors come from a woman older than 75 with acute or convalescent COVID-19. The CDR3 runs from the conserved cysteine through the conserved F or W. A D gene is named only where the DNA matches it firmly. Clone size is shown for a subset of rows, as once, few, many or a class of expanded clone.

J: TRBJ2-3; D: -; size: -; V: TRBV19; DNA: TGTGCCAGTAGTACATCCGGACTCGGAACCCAGTATTTT; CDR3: CASSTSGLGTQYF
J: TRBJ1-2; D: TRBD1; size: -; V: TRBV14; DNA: TGTGCCAGCACCCCGACAGGGGCCTCTGGCTACACCTTC; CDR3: CASTPTGASGYTF
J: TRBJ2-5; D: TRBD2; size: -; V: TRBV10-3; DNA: TGTGCCATCAGGGGCGGGAGGGCCGGTGAGACCCAGTACTTC; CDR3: CAIRGGRAGETQYF
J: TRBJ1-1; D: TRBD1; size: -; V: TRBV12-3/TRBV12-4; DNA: TGTGCCAGCAGTATGGGACAGGACACTGAAGCTTTCTTT; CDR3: CASSMGQDTEAFF
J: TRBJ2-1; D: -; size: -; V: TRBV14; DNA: TGTGCCAGCAGCCAAGATCTTAGGAGCTCCTACAATGAGCAGTTCTTC; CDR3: CASSQDLRSSYNEQFF
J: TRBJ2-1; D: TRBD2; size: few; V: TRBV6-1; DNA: TGTGCCAGCAGTGGGGCCGGACTAGCGGGAAAAAACAATGAGCAGTTCTTC; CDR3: CASSGAGLAGKNNEQFF
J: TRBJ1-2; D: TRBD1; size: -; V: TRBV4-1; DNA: TGCGCCAGCAGCCAAGATCCAACGGGGACAGGGGGATATGGCTACACCTTC; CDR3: CASSQDPTGTGGYGYTF
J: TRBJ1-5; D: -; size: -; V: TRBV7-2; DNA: TGTGCCAGCAGCCTTGGACTGAGCAATCAGCCCCAGCATTTT; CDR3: CASSLGLSNQPQHF
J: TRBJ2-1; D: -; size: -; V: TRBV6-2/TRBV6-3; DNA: TGTGCCAGCAGTTACACCAGCGGTAATGAGCAGTTCTTC; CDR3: CASSYTSGNEQFF
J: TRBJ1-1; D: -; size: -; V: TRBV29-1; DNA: TGCAGCGTTGAGAGCACACAACTAACTGAAGCTTTCTTT; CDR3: CSVESTQLTEAFF
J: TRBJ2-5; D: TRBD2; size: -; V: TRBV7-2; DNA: TGTGCCAGCAGCTCCACCTCTAGCGGGGGGGCCATAAAGACCCAGTACTTC; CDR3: CASSSTSSGGAIKTQYF
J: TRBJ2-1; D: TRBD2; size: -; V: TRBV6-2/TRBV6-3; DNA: TGTGCCAGCAGTGTGGGACTAATCTACAATGAGCAGTTCTTC; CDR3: CASSVGLIYNEQFF
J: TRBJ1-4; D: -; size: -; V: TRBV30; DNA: TGTGCCTGGAGTGTCGACAGGCTTGCAACTAATGAAAAACTGTTTTTT; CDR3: CAWSVDRLATNEKLFF
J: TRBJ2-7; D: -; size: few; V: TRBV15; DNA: TGTGCCACCAGCAGGGGGGACAATCCCTACGAGCAGTACTTC; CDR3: CATSRGDNPYEQYF
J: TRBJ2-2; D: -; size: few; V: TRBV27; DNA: TGTGCCAGCAGGCAGAGGATGGCTGACACCGGGGAGCTGTTTTTT; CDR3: CASRQRMADTGELFF
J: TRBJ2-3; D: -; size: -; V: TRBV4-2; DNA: TGTGCCAGCAGCCAATCGGGGGTTAGTGGCACAGATACGCAGTATTTT; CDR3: CASSQSGVSGTDTQYF
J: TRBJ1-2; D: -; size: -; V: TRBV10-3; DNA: TGTGCCATCAGTCCCGGGGGGGGGAACTATGGCTACACCTTC; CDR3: CAISPGGGNYGYTF
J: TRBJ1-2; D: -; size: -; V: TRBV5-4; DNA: TGTGCCAGCAGCTTGTATGCAGCTAACTATGGCTACACCTTC; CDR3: CASSLYAANYGYTF
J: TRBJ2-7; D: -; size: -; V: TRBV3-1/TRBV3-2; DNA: TGTGCCAGCAGGGCCTCCTACGAGCAGTACTTC; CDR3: CASRASYEQYF
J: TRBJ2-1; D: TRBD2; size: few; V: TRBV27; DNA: TGTGCCAGCAGGACTAGCCACAATGAGCAGTTCTTC; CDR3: CASRTSHNEQFF
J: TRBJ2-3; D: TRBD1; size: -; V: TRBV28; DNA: TGTGCCAGCAGCCAACCGGGACAGGGAGAGACAGATACGCAGTATTTT; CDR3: CASSQPGQGETDTQYF
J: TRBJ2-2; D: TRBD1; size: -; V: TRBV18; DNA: TGTGCCAGCTCACCGCCGGGACAGGGGGGCACCGGGGAGCTGTTTTTT; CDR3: CASSPPGQGGTGELFF
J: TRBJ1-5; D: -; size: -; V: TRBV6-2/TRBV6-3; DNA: TGTGCCAGCAGTTACTCAGGGGGAAGGAATCAGCCCCAGCATTTT; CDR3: CASSYSGGRNQPQHF
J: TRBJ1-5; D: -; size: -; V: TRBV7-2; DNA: TGTGCCAGCAGCCCACAGGACAGCAATCAGCCCCAGCATTTT; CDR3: CASSPQDSNQPQHF
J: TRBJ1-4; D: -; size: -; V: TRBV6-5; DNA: TGTGCCAGCAGCGTCGACAGGAATAATGAAAAACTGTTTTTT; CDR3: CASSVDRNNEKLFF
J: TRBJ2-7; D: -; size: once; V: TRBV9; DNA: TGTGCCAGCAGCGTCGGACAGTCCTACGAGCAGTACTTC; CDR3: CASSVGQSYEQYF
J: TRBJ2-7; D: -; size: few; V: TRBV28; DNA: TGTGCCAGCAGACACGATCGGGGTAAGCAGTACTTC; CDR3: CASRHDRGKQYF
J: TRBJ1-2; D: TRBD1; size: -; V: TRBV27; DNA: TGTGCCAGCAGTTTAAGGGGACAGTCCTATGGCTACACCTTC; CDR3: CASSLRGQSYGYTF
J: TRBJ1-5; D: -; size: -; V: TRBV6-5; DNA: TGTGCCAGCAGTTACTCAGTCGGGGGCAATCAGCCCCAGCATTTT; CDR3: CASSYSVGGNQPQHF
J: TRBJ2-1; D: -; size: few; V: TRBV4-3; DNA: TGCGCCAGCAGCCAAGAGGGGAGGCCCTACAATGAGCAGTTCTTC; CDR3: CASSQEGRPYNEQFF
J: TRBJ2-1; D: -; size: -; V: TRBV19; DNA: TGTGCCAGTAGAGAGACTAGAGACCGCAATGAGCAGTTCTTC; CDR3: CASRETRDRNEQFF
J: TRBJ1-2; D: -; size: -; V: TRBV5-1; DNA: TGCGCCAGCAGCTTAATGGCGGGGGCGCTTGGCTACACCTTC; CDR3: CASSLMAGALGYTF
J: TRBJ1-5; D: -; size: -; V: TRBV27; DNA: TGTGCCAGCAGTTTAACAGGCACGAGTCAGCCCCAGCATTTT; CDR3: CASSLTGTSQPQHF
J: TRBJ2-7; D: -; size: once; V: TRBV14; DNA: TGTGCCAGCAGCCATCATTACGAGCAGTACTTC; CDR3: CASSHHYEQYF
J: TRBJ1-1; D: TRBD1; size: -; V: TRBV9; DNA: TGTGCCAGCAGCGTAGGGGGACAGACCACTGAAGCTTTCTTT; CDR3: CASSVGGQTTEAFF
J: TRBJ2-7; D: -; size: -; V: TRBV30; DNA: TGTGCCTGGAGTCGGCCGTTCAGGCGCAACGAGCAGTACTTC; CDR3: CAWSRPFRRNEQYF
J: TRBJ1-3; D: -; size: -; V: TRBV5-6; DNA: TGTGCCAGCAGCTTGCCGTCTGGAAACACCATATATTTT; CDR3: CASSLPSGNTIYF
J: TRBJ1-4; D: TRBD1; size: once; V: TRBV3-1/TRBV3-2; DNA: TGTGCCAGCAGCCCTCTACAGGGGAGAGGTACTAATGAAAAACTGTTTTTT; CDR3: CASSPLQGRGTNEKLFF
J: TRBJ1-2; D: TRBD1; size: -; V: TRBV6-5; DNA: TGTGCCAGCCTGGGGTGGGGACAGCCCTCTTATGGCTACACCTTC; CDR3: CASLGWGQPSYGYTF
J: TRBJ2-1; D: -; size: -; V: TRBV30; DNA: TGTGCCTGGAGTGGCAGGGGTGGGGATGAGCAGTTCTTC; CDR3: CAWSGRGGDEQFF
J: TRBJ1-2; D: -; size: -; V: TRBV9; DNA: TGTGCCAGCAGCGGCGTAAGCTATGGCTACACCTTC; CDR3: CASSGVSYGYTF
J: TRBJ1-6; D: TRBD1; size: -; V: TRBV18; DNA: TGTGCCAGCTCACCACGGCCGGGACAGGAGTATAATTCACCCCTCCACTTT; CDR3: CASSPRPGQEYNSPLHF
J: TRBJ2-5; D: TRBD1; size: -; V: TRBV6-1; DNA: TGTGCCAGCAGTGGAGCCGGGACAGCCCAAACCCAGTACTTC; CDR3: CASSGAGTAQTQYF
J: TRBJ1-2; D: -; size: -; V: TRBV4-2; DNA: TGTGCCAGCAGCCAGGTAGGGGCGCAGGCCTATGGCTACACCTTC; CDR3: CASSQVGAQAYGYTF
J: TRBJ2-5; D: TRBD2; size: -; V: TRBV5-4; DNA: TGTGCCAGCAGCTTGGCTAGCGGGAGGGGGGAGACCCAGTACTTC; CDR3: CASSLASGRGETQYF
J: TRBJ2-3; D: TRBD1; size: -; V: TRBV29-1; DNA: TGCAGCGTTGGGGGACAGGGGGCTAGCACAGATACGCAGTATTTT; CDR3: CSVGGQGASTDTQYF
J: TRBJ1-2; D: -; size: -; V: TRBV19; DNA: TGTGCCAGTAGCTTGGGGCTCACTAACTATGGCTACACCTTC; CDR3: CASSLGLTNYGYTF
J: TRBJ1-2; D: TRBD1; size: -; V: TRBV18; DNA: TGTGCCAGCTCACCACTAGAGGGACAGTCCCGGTTCTTC; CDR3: CASSPLEGQSRFF
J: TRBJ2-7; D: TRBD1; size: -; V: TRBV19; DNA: TGTGCCAGTAGTATATTACCGGGACAGCGGATCTACGAGCAGTACTTC; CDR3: CASSILPGQRIYEQYF
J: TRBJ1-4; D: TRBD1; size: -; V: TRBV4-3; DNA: TGCGCCAGCAGCCACGGGACAGGGGTAGACGAAAAACTGTTTTTT; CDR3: CASSHGTGVDEKLFF
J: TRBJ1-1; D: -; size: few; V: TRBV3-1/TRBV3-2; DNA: TGTGCCAGCAGCCAGGGCAGGGTGAACACTGAAGCTTTCTTT; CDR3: CASSQGRVNTEAFF
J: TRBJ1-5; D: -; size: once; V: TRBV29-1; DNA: TGCAGCGTTCGGACAGATAGCAATCAGCCCCAGCATTTT; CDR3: CSVRTDSNQPQHF
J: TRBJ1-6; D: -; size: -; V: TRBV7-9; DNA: TGTGCCAGCCGCCCTCGAGAGTCCCGGAGCGACAATTCACCCCTCCACTTT; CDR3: CASRPRESRSDNSPLHF
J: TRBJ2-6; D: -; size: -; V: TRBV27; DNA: TGTGCCAGCAGTTCCCTACAGACTGGGGCCAACGTCCTGACTTTC; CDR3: CASSSLQTGANVLTF
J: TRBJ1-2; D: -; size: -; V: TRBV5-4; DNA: TGTGCCAGCAGCTTAGGCTCCGTCTCCAGGGGCTACACCTTC; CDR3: CASSLGSVSRGYTF
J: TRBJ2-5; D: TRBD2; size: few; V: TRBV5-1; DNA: TGCGCCAGCAGCTTGGGTGCGGGAGAGGTAGTAGAGACCCAGTACTTC; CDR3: CASSLGAGEVVETQYF
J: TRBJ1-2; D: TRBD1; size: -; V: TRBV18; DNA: TGTGCCAGCTCACCAGATTACAGGGGCTATGGCTACACCTTC; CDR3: CASSPDYRGYGYTF
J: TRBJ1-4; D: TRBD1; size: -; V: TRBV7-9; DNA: TGTGCCAGCAGCTTAGCCGGACAGGGAGGACGGGAAAAACTGTTTTTT; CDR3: CASSLAGQGGREKLFF
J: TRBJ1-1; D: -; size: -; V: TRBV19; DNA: TGTGCCAGTAGTACCCTCGGGGAGGGGCGACTTCCTGAAGCTTTCTTT; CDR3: CASSTLGEGRLPEAFF
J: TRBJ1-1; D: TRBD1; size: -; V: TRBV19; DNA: TGTGCCAGTATTCCGGGACAGATGAACACTGAAGCTTTCTTT; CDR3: CASIPGQMNTEAFF